This paragraph reports one T cell receptor (beta chain). The data were obtained in a study of T cell responses to AZD1222 COVID-19 vaccine. Using immunoSEQ multiplex PCR, the repertoire was profiled, and TCRdb retains in-frame clones only, with some absent. The data show about 150,000 clones, 70% to 90% seen once. This CDR3 has 15 residues. Germline V CDR1 and CDR2: SGHKS, YYEKEE (reference sequence). Trimming stripped 2 bases from V and 8 bases from J, with 16 bases between. This chain links TRBV5-5 with TRBJ1-4, with D possibly being TRBD1 (6 bases). The sequence derives from an adult who had recovered from COVID-19. The sample here was peripheral blood, taken after recovery from COVID-19. The chain's CDR3 is CASSFIAGAGEKLFF. CDR3 bases: TGTGCCAGCAGCTTCATAGCGGGGGCGGGAGAAAAACTGTTTTTT.